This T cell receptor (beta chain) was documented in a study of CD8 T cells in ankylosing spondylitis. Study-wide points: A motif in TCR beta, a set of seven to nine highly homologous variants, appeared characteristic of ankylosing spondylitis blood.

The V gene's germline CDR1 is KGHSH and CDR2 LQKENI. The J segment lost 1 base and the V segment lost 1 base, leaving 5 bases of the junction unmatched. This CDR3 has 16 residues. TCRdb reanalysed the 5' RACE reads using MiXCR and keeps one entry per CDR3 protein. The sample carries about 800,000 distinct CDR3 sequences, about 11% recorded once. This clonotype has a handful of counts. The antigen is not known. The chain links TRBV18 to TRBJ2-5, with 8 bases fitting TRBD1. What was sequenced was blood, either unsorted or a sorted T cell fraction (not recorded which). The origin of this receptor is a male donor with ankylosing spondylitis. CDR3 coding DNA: TGTGCCAGCTCACCACAAGGACAGGGTGTCCAAGAGACCCAGTACTTC. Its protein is CASSPQGQGVQETQYF.